This T cell receptor (beta chain) was sequenced for a study of beta chain features in type 1 diabetes. Study-wide results and limits: A potential PCR bias toward shorter templates would be equal in patient and control samples.

Remarks on this clone: Its specificity is unknown.

CDR1 SGHAT and CDR2 FQNNGV come from the germline V gene. Trimming removed 5 bases at V and 0 bases at J, with 6 bases between. The CDR3 contains 13 residues. Investigators reverse transcribed all isolated RNA, so they sequenced expressed TCRB transcripts. Read counts averaged around 3.9 million for samples of naive, central memory and regulatory T cells. The method was immunoSEQ multiplex PCR; TCRdb's version includes in-frame clones alone and lacks a portion of them. Of almost 350,000 clones in the sample, roughly 8% were seen once. The receptor's source is a young woman in good health. The chain has TRBV11-2 and TRBJ2-3, with D maybe TRBD2 (5 bases). The sample taken for sequencing was central memory CD4+ T cells from blood. The CDR3 DNA reads TGTGCCAGCAGCCGACTAAGCACAGATACGCAGTATTTT. It specifies CASSRLSTDTQYF.